This entry lists 28 T cell receptor beta chains sequenced from one sample in a study of naive and memory T cell subsets. Amplification of ligated cDNA took four PCR rounds with SP2 and nested alpha and beta constant primers. TCRdb re-derived calls from the 5' RACE reads in MiXCR, one entry per CDR3 protein. The data hold about 48,000 distinct CDR3 sequences, with 4.7% observed a single time. TCR cDNA received a 3' ligated oligonucleotide that carried a UMI. The receptor source for this set is a female donor in good health.

This clonotype has a count of ten or more. The chain couples TRBV12-3 or TRBV12-4 to TRBJ1-1, with D uncertain. With 10 bases removed from V and 0 bases from J, the gap between germline ends came to 18 bases. The CDR3 sequence is 15 residues long. CDR3 residues: CATKRRRPVNTEAFF. In DNA, the CDR3 is TGTGCCACTAAACGAAGGAGGCCTGTGAACACTGAAGCTTTCTTT.

At least ten counts were recorded for this clonotype. One end of the junction is discordant with germline, which a read error may explain. V and J are TRBV28 and TRBJ1-6; TRBD1 is a possible D gene (5 bases). The length of the CDR3 is 14 residues. Per germline, CDR1 MDHEN and CDR2 SYDVKM. The CDR3 loop reads CASRDRGPNLPLHF. Here the CDR3 DNA reads TGTGCCAGCAGGGACCGGGGCCCGAATTTACCCCTCCACTTT.

This clonotype was observed a few times. The V and J genes are TRBV29-1 and TRBJ2-3; 11 positions match TRBD2. The germline gives CDR1 SQVTM, CDR2 ANQGSEA. This CDR3 is built from 16 residues. V dropped 7 bases and J dropped 4; count of bases not matched to a gene: 13. Here the CDR3 DNA reads TGCAGCGGACGTCAAATAGCGGGAGGGCCCGCAGATACGCAGTATTTT. Its translation is CSGRQIAGGPADTQYF.

This clonotype occurred many times. This chain connects TRBV25-1 to TRBJ1-1; no definite D call. Deletions cut 4 bases from V and 0 bases from J, with 6 bases between. The germline V gene has CDR1 MGHDK and CDR2 SYGVNS. This CDR3 has 13 amino acids. The CDR3 spells CASSASMNTEAFF. CDR3 nucleotides: TGTGCCAGCAGTGCCAGTATGAACACTGAAGCTTTCTTT.

There are many counts of this clonotype. This rearrangement joins TRBV2 to TRBJ1-1, with TRBD1 matching over 7 bases. V lost 6 bases and J lost 4; bases outside the gene matches: 8. Germline-derived CDR1 and CDR2 are SNHLY and FYNNEI. This CDR3 is 14 amino acids long. In nucleotides, the CDR3 is TGTGCCAGCAGCGACCCGACAGGGACCACTGAAGCTTTCTTT. The encoded protein is CASSDPTGTTEAFF.

This clonotype was detected only a few times. The rearrangement links TRBV7-3 to TRBJ2-5; D is unresolved. Germline V gives CDR1 SGHTA, CDR2 FQGTGA. With 5 bases removed from V and 4 bases from J, the gap between germline ends came to 11 bases. The CDR3 runs to 13 residues. The CDR3 DNA sequence: TGTGCCAGCAGCCTGAGTAGATCAGAGACCCAGTACTTC. It codes for CASSLSRSETQYF. Combining the CDR3 with reference TRBV7-3 and TRBJ2-5 gives the whole variable domain GAGVSQTPSNKVTEKGKYVELRCDPISGHTALYWYRQSLGQGPEFLIYFQGTGAADDSGLPNDRFFAVRPEGSVSTLKIQRTERGDSAVYLCASSLSRSETQYFGPGTRLLVL.

This clonotype appeared many times. This rearrangement joins TRBV28 to TRBJ1-2; D remains ambiguous. V was shortened by 5 bases and J by 6 bases, with 10 bases between the two germline ends. The CDR3 totals 12 residues. Germline-derived CDR1 and CDR2 are MDHEN and SYDVKM. CDR3 region: CASSPLGNGYTF. Here the CDR3 DNA reads TGTGCCAGCAGTCCCCTGGGGAATGGCTACACCTTC.

This clonotype was seen ten or more times. The V call is TRBV29-1, the J call TRBJ2-5, with D unclear. The CDR3 loop spans 12 amino acids. V lost 8 bases to trimming and J lost 2 bases, with 12 bases between them. Germline assignment: CDR1 SQVTM and CDR2 ANQGSEA. CDR3 DNA sequence: TGCAGCATTTGGGCAAAACAAGAGACCCAGTACTTC. This encodes CSIWAKQETQYF.

The table lists this clonotype with many counts. The chain links TRBV3-1 to TRBJ2-6, with D unclear. Between the trimmed V and J ends, which lost 1 base and 0 bases, there was a span of 7 bases. CDR1 is LGHDT, CDR2 YNNKEL, per germline (reference sequence). The CDR3 extends over 16 amino acids. The CDR3 loop reads CASSQGPYSGANVLTF. DNA for the CDR3: TGTGCCAGCAGCCAAGGCCCTTACTCTGGGGCCAACGTCCTGACTTTC.

This clonotype occurred a few times. The chain is built from TRBV12-3 or TRBV12-4 and TRBJ2-2, with 8 bases aligning to TRBD1. V lost 2 bases, J lost 5 bases, and 4 bases stayed unmatched. This CDR3 is 15 amino acids long. The chain's CDR3 is CASSLKTGVTGELFF. The CDR3 DNA reads as TGTGCCAGCAGTTTAAAGACAGGGGTAACCGGGGAGCTGTTTTTT.

This clonotype has ten or more counts. This chain connects TRBV20-1 to TRBJ2-1, with 9 bases fitting TRBD2. Trimming took 5 bases from V and 4 from J; bases not matched to a gene: 12. Germline CDR1 reads DFQATT; CDR2 reads SNEGSKA (reference sequence). The CDR3 runs 16 residues. CDR3 protein: CSAYPTSGLPYNEQFF. The CDR3 nucleotides are TGCAGTGCTTACCCAACTAGCGGGCTTCCTTACAATGAGCAGTTCTTC.

This clonotype occurred many times. J is TRBJ2-1 and V is TRBV10-3; no reliable D call. Trimming took 3 bases from V and 0 from J, leaving 6 bases between them. The length of the CDR3 is 14 residues. Germline values: CDR1 ENHRY, CDR2 SYGVKD. The CDR3 nucleotides are TGTGCCATCAGTGAAGGTAGCTCCTACAATGAGCAGTTCTTC. Its translation is CAISEGSSYNEQFF.

Ten or more counts support this clonotype. The chain carries TRBV20-1 and TRBJ1-2; D might be TRBD1 (5 bases). This CDR3 contains 14 residues. Germline V gene sequence: CDR1 DFQATT, CDR2 SNEGSKA (reference sequence). V dropped 0 bases and J dropped 8 bases, with 16 bases sitting between them. CDR3 nucleotide sequence: TGCAGTGCTAGAGATCTAGGGGATATGACGGGCTACACCTTC. Residues: CSARDLGDMTGYTF.

This clonotype was picked up many times. CDR3 nucleotide sequence: TGTGCCAGCAGCTTAGCGGACAATGAGCAGTTCTTC. Translated, it gives CASSLADNEQFF. The rearrangement uses TRBV5-4 and TRBJ2-1, with D possibly matching TRBD2 (5 bases). CDR1 is SGHNT and CDR2 is YYREEE in the germline V gene (reference sequence). There are 12 residues in the CDR3. V was pared by 2 bases and J by 5 bases, with 5 bases between.

This clonotype was picked up many times. The rearrangement links TRBV7-2 to TRBJ2-3; 7 bases align to TRBD2. The junction had 11 bases not matched to a gene; V was cut back by 1 base and J by 4 bases. Per the germline V gene, CDR1 is SGHTA and CDR2 is FQGNSA. The CDR3 runs to 17 residues. This chain's CDR3 is CASSLGGRGGMADTQYF. For the CDR3, the DNA is TGTGCCAGCAGCTTAGGGGGGAGGGGTGGAATGGCAGATACGCAGTATTTT. Using reference TRBV7-2 and TRBJ2-3 for the parts outside the CDR3, the full variable domain is GAGVSQSPSNKVTEKGKDVELRCDPISGHTALYWYRQSLGQGLEFLIYFQGNSAPDKSGLPSDRFSAERTGGSVSTLTIQRTQQEDSAVYLCASSLGGRGGMADTQYFGPGTRLTVL.

This clonotype was detected many times. The chain joins TRBV2 to TRBJ2-1; possible D gene TRBD2, 7 bases. From germline, CDR1 is SNHLY and CDR2 FYNNEI. V was clipped by 1 base and J by 14 bases, with 15 bases between them. The CDR3 contains 13 residues. The CDR3: CASSEGAEGGKFF. CDR3 nucleotides: TGTGCCAGCAGTGAAGGAGCGGAGGGGGGGAAGTTCTTC.

This clonotype was counted at least ten times. The chain combines TRBV6-5 with TRBJ2-3, with TRBD2 matching 9 bases. Trimming removed 6 bases from V and 8 bases from J; junction bases left unmatched: 9. CDR3 size: 14 residues. The germline V gene has CDR1 MNHEY and CDR2 SVGAGI. CDR3 sequence reads: CASSSLAGQGTQYF. The DNA for the CDR3 is TGTGCCAGCAGCTCCCTAGCGGGGCAAGGTACGCAGTATTTT.

This clonotype was observed many times. V gene TRBV11-2 combines with J gene TRBJ2-1; TRBD2 matches 13 bases. The junction had 5 bases not matched to a gene; V was cut back by 5 bases and J by 7 bases. There are 15 residues in the CDR3. Germline V CDR1 and CDR2: SGHAT, FQNNGV. CDR3 nucleotides: TGTGCCAGCAGCCCGACTAGCGGGAGGTTAAATGAGCAGTTCTTC. This encodes CASSPTSGRLNEQFF. Drawing the rest from reference TRBV11-2 and TRBJ2-1, the complete variable domain is EAGVAQSPRYKIIEKRQSVAFWCNPISGHATLYWYQQILGQGPKLLIQFQNNGVVDDSQLPKDRFSAERLKGVDSTLKIQPAKLEDSAVYLCASSPTSGRLNEQFFGPGTRLTVL.

The table lists this clonotype with many counts. J is TRBJ2-4 and V is TRBV2; 8 nucleotides align to TRBD1. CDR1 and CDR2 (germline): SNHLY, FYNNEI. There are 15 residues in the CDR3. V shed 6 bases, J shed 2 bases, and the junction held 6 bases outside the gene matches. The CDR3: CASRPDRGSKNIQYF. DNA for the CDR3: TGTGCCAGCAGACCTGACAGGGGTTCCAAAAACATTCAGTACTTC. The full variable domain, its missing parts supplied by reference TRBV2 and TRBJ2-4, is EPEVTQTPSHQVTQMGQEVILRCVPISNHLYFYWYRQILGQKVEFLVSFYNNEISEKSEIFDDQFSVERPDGSNFTLKIRSTKLEDSAMYFCASRPDRGSKNIQYFGAGTRLSVL.

The V gene is TRBV27, the J gene TRBJ2-3, with D possibly being TRBD1 or TRBD2 (5 bases each). Trimming took off 0 bases at V and 6 bases at J, with 10 bases between the two ends. Germline CDR1 and CDR2: MNHEY and SMNVEV (reference sequence). CDR3 size: 14 residues. The CDR3 DNA reads TGTGCCAGCAGTTTATCTTTGGGGGAGGATACGCAGTATTTT. Translation: CASSLSLGEDTQYF.

Sample share makes this clonotype medium-sized. As DNA, the CDR3 is TGCGCCAGCAGCCACTCTGGGGCTACAGGGGGAGACACTGAAGCTTTCTTT. Amino acids: CASSHSGATGGDTEAFF. This chain links TRBV4-1 with TRBJ1-1; 8 bases fit TRBD1. After removal of 3 bases from V and 3 bases from J, the junction contained 12 bases not matched to a gene. The germline gives CDR1 MGHRA, CDR2 YSYEKL. This CDR3 spans 17 amino acids.

This clonotype was counted a few times. This chain uses TRBV28 with TRBJ1-3, with D maybe TRBD1 (5 bases). CDR3 size: 20 residues. CDR1 and CDR2 (germline): MDHEN, SYDVKM. Trimming removed 7 bases from V and 1 base from J, with 29 bases in between. CDR3 DNA sequence: TGTGCCAGCACCCTAAGGGTCAGGGACCCGCTTGAGGTGTCTGGAAACACCATATATTTT. Protein: CASTLRVRDPLEVSGNTIYF.

The chain joins TRBV24-1 to TRBJ2-1, with 7 bases matching TRBD2. The V segment lost 3 bases and the J segment 0 bases; nucleotides outside the gene matches: 4. CDR1 KGHDR and CDR2 SFDVKD come from the germline V gene. This CDR3 spans 16 amino acids. The CDR3 bases are TGTGCCACCAGTGATCCCAGGACTAGCTCCTACAATGAGCAGTTCTTC. Translation gives CATSDPRTSSYNEQFF.

This clonotype appeared many times. The V call is TRBV29-1, the J call TRBJ2-2, with D possibly matching TRBD1 (6 bases). Germline assignment: CDR1 SQVTM and CDR2 ANQGSEA. This CDR3 has 14 amino acids. Trimming took 3 bases from V and 1 from J, leaving 9 bases between them. CDR3 nucleotides: TGCAGCGTTGAGAGACAGGAGAACACCGGGGAGCTGTTTTTT. As protein: CSVERQENTGELFF.

The chain links TRBV4-1 to TRBJ2-1; 12 nucleotides agree with TRBD2. V lost 5 bases, J lost 9 bases, and 8 bases stayed unmatched. The CDR3 covers 15 residues. Germline CDR1 reads MGHRA; CDR2 reads YSYEKL. CDR3 protein: CASSARTSGKAEQFF. The CDR3 bases are TGCGCCAGCAGCGCCCGGACTAGCGGGAAGGCTGAGCAGTTCTTC.

There are many counts of this clonotype. The CDR3 sequence: CAWRRASGNTIYF. CDR3 sequence (DNA): TGTGCCTGGAGGAGGGCCTCTGGAAACACCATATATTTT. V is TRBV30 and J is TRBJ1-3, with no clear D. CDR1 GTSNPN and CDR2 SVGIG come from the germline V gene (reference sequence). The CDR3 runs to 13 residues. V gave up 3 bases and J gave up 0 bases, with 6 bases separating them.

In this sample, this clonotype turned up many times. This chain links TRBV28 with TRBJ2-4; D gene ambiguous. Germline V gene lookup returns CDR1 MDHEN and CDR2 SYDVKM. The CDR3 contains 12 residues. With 3 bases removed from V and 6 bases from J, the gap between germline ends came to 6 bases. The CDR3 nucleotides are TGTGCCAGCAGTTTGTCAGGAAACATTCAGTACTTC. It encodes CASSLSGNIQYF.

The chain recombines TRBV11-2 with TRBJ2-1; 14 bases are shared with TRBD2. J lost 4 bases, V lost 4 bases, and 3 bases had no gene match. CDR3 length: 16 amino acids. In germline, CDR1 is SGHAT, CDR2 FQNNGV. Here the CDR3 DNA reads TGTGCCAGCAGCTCCGGGACTAGCGGGAGTTACAATGAGCAGTTCTTC. Protein: CASSSGTSGSYNEQFF. Variable domain in full (rest from reference TRBV11-2 and TRBJ2-1): EAGVAQSPRYKIIEKRQSVAFWCNPISGHATLYWYQQILGQGPKLLIQFQNNGVVDDSQLPKDRFSAERLKGVDSTLKIQPAKLEDSAVYLCASSSGTSGSYNEQFFGPGTRLTVL.